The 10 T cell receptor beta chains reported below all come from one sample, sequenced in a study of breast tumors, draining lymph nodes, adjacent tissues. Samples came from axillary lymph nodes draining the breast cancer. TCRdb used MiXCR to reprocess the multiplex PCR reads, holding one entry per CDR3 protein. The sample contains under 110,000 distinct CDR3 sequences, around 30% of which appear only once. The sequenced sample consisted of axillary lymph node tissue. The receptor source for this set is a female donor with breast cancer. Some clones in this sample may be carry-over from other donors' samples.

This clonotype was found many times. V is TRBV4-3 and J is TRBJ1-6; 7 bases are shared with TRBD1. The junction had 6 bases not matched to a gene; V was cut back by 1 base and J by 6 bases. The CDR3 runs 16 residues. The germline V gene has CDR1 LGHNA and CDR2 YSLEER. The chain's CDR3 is CASSQVGGQRNSPLHF. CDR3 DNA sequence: TGCGCCAGCAGCCAAGTAGGGGGACAGCGTAATTCACCCCTCCACTTT.

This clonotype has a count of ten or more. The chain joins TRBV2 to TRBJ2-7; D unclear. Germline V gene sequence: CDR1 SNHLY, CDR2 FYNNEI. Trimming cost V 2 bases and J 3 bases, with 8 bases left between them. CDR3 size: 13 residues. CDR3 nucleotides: TGTGCCAGCAGTGAACAAGCAAACTACGAGCAGTACTTC. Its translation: CASSEQANYEQYF.

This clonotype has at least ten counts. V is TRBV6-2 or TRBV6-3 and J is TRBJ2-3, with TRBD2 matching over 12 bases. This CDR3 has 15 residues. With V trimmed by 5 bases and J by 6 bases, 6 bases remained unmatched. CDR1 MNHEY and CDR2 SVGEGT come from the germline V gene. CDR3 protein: CASSNGLAGSDTQYF. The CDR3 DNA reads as TGTGCCAGCAGTAACGGACTAGCGGGATCCGATACGCAGTATTTT.

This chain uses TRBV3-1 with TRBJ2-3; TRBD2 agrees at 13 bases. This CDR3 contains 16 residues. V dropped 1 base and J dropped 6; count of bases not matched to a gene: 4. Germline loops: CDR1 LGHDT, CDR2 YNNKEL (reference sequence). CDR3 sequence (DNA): TGTGCCAGCAGCCAAGGACTAGCGGGGGGCCAGGATACGCAGTATTTT. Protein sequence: CASSQGLAGGQDTQYF.

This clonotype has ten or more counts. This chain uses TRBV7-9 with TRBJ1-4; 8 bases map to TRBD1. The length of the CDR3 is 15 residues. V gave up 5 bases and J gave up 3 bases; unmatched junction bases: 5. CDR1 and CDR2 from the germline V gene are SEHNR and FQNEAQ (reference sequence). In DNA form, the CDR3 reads TGTGCCAGCAGCCCCGGACAGGGTTCTAATGAAAAACTGTTTTTT. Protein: CASSPGQGSNEKLFF. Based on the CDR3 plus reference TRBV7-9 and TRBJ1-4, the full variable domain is DTGVSQNPRHKITKRGQNVTFRCDPISEHNRLYWYRQTLGQGPEFLTYFQNEAQLEKSRLLSDRFSAERPKGSFSTLEIQRTEQGDSAMYLCASSPGQGSNEKLFFGSGTQLSVL.

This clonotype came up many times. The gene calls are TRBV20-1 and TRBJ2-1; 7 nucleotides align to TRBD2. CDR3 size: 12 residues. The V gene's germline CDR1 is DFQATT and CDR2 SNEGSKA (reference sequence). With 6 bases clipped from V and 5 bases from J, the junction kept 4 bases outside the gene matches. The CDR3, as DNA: TGCAGTGCCACCGGGACTAACAATGAGCAGTTCTTC. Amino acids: CSATGTNNEQFF.

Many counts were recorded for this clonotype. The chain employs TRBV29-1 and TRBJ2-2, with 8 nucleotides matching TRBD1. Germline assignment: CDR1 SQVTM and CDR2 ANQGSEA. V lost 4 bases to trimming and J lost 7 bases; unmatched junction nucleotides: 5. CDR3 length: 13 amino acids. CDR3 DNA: TGCAGCGTTGGTTGGACAGGGAACGGGGAGCTGTTTTTT. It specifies CSVGWTGNGELFF.

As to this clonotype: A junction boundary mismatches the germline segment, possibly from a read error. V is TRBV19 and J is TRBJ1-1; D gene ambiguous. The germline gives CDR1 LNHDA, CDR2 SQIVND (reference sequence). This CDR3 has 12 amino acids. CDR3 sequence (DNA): TGTGCCAGTAGTATGGTGGTGTTCGCGGGGTCCTTT. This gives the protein CASSMVVFAGSF. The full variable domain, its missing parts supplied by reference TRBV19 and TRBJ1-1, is DGGITQSPKYLFRKEGQNVTLSCEQNLNHDAMYWYRQDPGQGLRLIYYSQIVNDFQKGDIAEGYSVSREKKESFPLTVTSAQKNPTAFYLCASSMVVFAGSFGQGTRLTVV.

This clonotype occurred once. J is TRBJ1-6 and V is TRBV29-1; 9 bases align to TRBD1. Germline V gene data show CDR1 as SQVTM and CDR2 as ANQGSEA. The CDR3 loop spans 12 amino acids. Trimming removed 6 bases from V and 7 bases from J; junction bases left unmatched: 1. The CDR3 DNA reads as TGCAGCGTGGGACAGGGAAATTCACCCCTCCACTTT. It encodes CSVGQGNSPLHF.

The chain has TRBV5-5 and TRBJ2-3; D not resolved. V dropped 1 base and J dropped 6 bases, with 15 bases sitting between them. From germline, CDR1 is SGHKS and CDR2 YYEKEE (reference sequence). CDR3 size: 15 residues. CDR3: CASSLWAATGDTQYF. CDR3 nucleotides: TGTGCCAGCAGCTTGTGGGCCGCTACCGGGGATACGCAGTATTTT.